This T cell receptor (beta chain) is drawn from a study of blood T cell repertoires in COVID-19 (dated by TCRdb to 2018 to 2020). In the study overall: Collaborator samples came from the United States, Italy and Spain and covered acute and convalescent phases of COVID-19. The dataset comprised deeply sampled blood TCRbeta repertoires from subjects exposed to, actively infected with, or recovered from COVID-19. Samples came from the ongoing ImmuneRACE study (first 160 participants) plus 1,254 subjects from 6 global collaborators. The repertoires were released in a freely available public database meant as a resource for research on the immune response to SARS-CoV-2. Nearly every sample came with metadata listing a de-identified subject ID, COVID-19 status, age in years and sex. The prospective study material was composed of cDNA or gDNA derived from T cells, B-cell-depleted T cells, or PBMCs. Where HLA class I and class II types were available, the types were taken from metadata supplied by the sample provider, not from assay-based typing.

The collaborating institutions used their own protocols to collect whole blood in K2EDTA tubes. For TCRbeta analysis, collaborators shipped samples as frozen whole blood, isolated PBMCs, or DNA extracted from either of those sample types. Points the paper makes about the study in general: Clinical and demographic metadata were provided uncurated, with the amount varying by source and participant.

Concerning this clone itself: No cognate antigen has been identified for it. No base quality values were provided; no much bigger clone lies one nucleotide off.

The CDR3 sequence holds 15 residues, the cysteine and phenylalanine included. The CDR3 DNA has 45 bases and is translated from base 1. V is pruned by 6 bases and J by 9 bases, leaving 14 bases of the junction without a gene match. The germline V gene yields KGHSH for CDR1 and LQKENI for CDR2. TCRbeta CDR3 regions were amplified from genomic DNA by means of the immunoSEQ Assay, a bias-controlled multiplex PCR. Per the source publication's procedure: Nucleated cell counts per sample were estimated from amplification of reference gene primers within the assay. To quantify the absolute abundance of each unique TCRbeta CDR3 rearrangement, sequence reads were collapsed and filtered. For each sample, productive Simpson clonality was calculated by taking the square root of Simpson's diversity index across productive rearrangements. TCRdb took this table from immuneACCESS and kept in-frame rearrangements with V and J called. Such tables lack part of the clones; where checked against another copy, unresolved V genes explain under half of the gap, and the rest is unexplained. V, J and clone size were drawn from that table, and D and trimming were deduced from the DNA. This sample gives around 94,000 clones in total; around nine tenths of them show up just once. The top ten clonotypes cover over 2.5% of the sample.

The sequence derives from a man over 45 with active or convalescent COVID-19. The V and J segments used are TRBV18 and TRBJ2-4, with 7 central nucleotides matching TRBD1. Sequencing was done on a sample of peripheral blood. The base sequence is TGTGCCAGCTCTGCAAGATACGGGACAGTTGGCATTCAGTACTTC. Translated, it gives CASSARYGTVGIQYF.